The 21 T cell receptor beta chains presented below share a single source sample, sequenced in a study of beta chain features in type 1 diabetes. Regarding the study as a whole: Shorter TCRB CDR3s, moderately but significantly so, marked every one of the four CD4+ subsets in Type 1 diabetes patients.

The study reverse transcribed the entire isolated RNA, so it sequenced expressed TCRB transcripts. The protocol was immunoSEQ multiplex PCR, while the TCRdb copy is restricted to in-frame clones and leaves out a portion. The table shows 600,000 to 700,000 clones, with about an eighth occurring only once. The antigens for these receptors are not known. Sequenced: naive CD4+ T cells from blood. The receptors were gathered from a man younger than 30 with type 1 diabetes.

The V call is TRBV19, the J call TRBJ1-2; a possible D gene is TRBD1 (5 bases). The CDR3 sequence is 13 residues long. Trimming left V 8 bases short and J 4 bases short, with 14 bases between. Per germline, CDR1 LNHDA and CDR2 SQIVND (reference sequence). CDR3 sequence: CASSGLVLYGYTF. CDR3 in DNA: TGTGCCAGTTCAGGGTTGGTACTCTATGGCTACACCTTC.

The CDR3 is CASSLEGTGRGYTF. In nucleotides, the CDR3 is TGTGCCAGCAGCTTGGAGGGGACAGGGCGAGGCTACACCTTC. The genes are TRBV5-4 and TRBJ1-2, with 9 bases fitting TRBD1. CDR3 length: 14 residues. V lost 0 bases to trimming and J lost 8 bases; unmatched junction nucleotides: 5. The germline gives CDR1 SGHNT, CDR2 YYREEE (reference sequence).

The chain joins TRBV30 to TRBJ2-2; 9 bases are shared with TRBD1. The CDR3 length is 13 residues. CDR1 GTSNPN and CDR2 SVGIG come from the germline V gene (reference sequence). J was trimmed by 3 bases and V by 8 bases; bases with no gene match: 4. The CDR3 DNA reads TGTGCCGGGGGACAGGGAGACACCGGGGAGCTGTTTTTT. This encodes CAGGQGDTGELFF.

The genes are TRBV11-3 and TRBJ2-1, with TRBD2 matching over 11 bases. The V and J ends lost 1 base and 13 bases, in that order; junction bases with no gene match: 3. Germline CDR1 SGHNT, CDR2 YENEEA. This CDR3 is 13 amino acids long. The CDR3 here is CASSLGSGGVQFF. The DNA for the CDR3 is TGTGCCAGCAGCTTAGGTAGCGGGGGGGTCCAGTTCTTC.

This clone has a handful of counts. The V gene is TRBV5-6, the J gene TRBJ2-7; unclear D gene. V lost 2 bases, J lost 3 bases, and 6 bases lay in between. Germline V CDR1 and CDR2: SGHDT, YYEEEE. CDR3 length equals 12 residues. This CDR3 reads CASSFSSYEQYF. The CDR3 region has the DNA TGTGCCAGCAGCTTTAGCAGCTACGAGCAGTACTTC.

This clone was counted a single time. The rearrangement joins TRBV28 to TRBJ1-1, with D perhaps TRBD1 (5 bases). CDR1 and CDR2 from the germline V gene are MDHEN and SYDVKM. CDR3 length: 17 residues. V was pared by 1 base and J by 3 bases, with 18 bases between. CDR3: CASSLSFGTPGDTEAFF. For the CDR3, the DNA is TGTGCCAGCAGTTTATCCTTCGGGACTCCTGGGGACACTGAAGCTTTCTTT.

This sequence joins TRBV5-4 and TRBJ2-7; possible D gene TRBD1, 6 bases. Trimming removed 1 base from V and 0 bases from J, with 8 bases in between. CDR1 SGHNT and CDR2 YYREEE come from the germline V gene (reference sequence). The CDR3 is made up of 14 amino acids. The CDR3 nucleotides are TGTGCCAGCAGCTTGACAGGGAACTCCTACGAGCAGTACTTC. Residues: CASSLTGNSYEQYF.

The V and J genes are TRBV2 and TRBJ2-5; perhaps TRBD2 as D (6 bases). V was cut by 5 bases and J by 4 bases, with 17 bases left in between. Germline assignment: CDR1 SNHLY and CDR2 FYNNEI. This CDR3 contains 15 residues. The DNA for the CDR3 is TGTGCCAGCAGTCTTGGGAGCGGGCCCGGAGAGACCCAGTACTTC. Encoded protein: CASSLGSGPGETQYF.

A few counts support this clone. J is TRBJ1-5 and V is TRBV7-9, with D possibly TRBD1 on 6 matching bases. Deletions cut 6 bases from V and 6 bases from J, with 15 bases between. The CDR3 contains 14 residues. The germline V gene has CDR1 SEHNR and CDR2 FQNEAQ (reference sequence). CDR3 amino acids: CASSPDSSIQPQHF. Here the CDR3 DNA reads TGTGCCAGCAGTCCGGACAGCTCTATTCAGCCCCAGCATTTT.

This clone turned up a few times. The chain recombines TRBV29-1 with TRBJ2-2; D gene ambiguous. This CDR3 is built from 11 residues. CDR1 is SQVTM and CDR2 is ANQGSEA in the germline V gene. V was trimmed by 5 bases and J by 4 bases, leaving 5 bases between them. CDR3 amino acids: CSVWVTGELFF. CDR3 DNA sequence: TGCAGCGTTTGGGTCACCGGGGAGCTGTTTTTT.

The J gene is TRBJ1-6, the V gene TRBV27, with D possibly matching TRBD1 (5 bases). V shed 7 bases and J shed 0 bases, with 13 bases lying between them. The CDR3 has 16 amino acids. Germline V gene sequence: CDR1 MNHEY, CDR2 SMNVEV (reference sequence). The DNA of the CDR3 is TGTGCCAGCACCAGGGACCTCCGCTCCTATAATTCACCCCTCCACTTT. Residues: CASTRDLRSYNSPLHF.

This clone showed up just a few times. This chain links TRBV7-2 with TRBJ1-4; TRBD1 agrees at 11 bases. With 1 base clipped from V and 7 bases from J, the junction kept 2 bases outside the gene matches. This CDR3 contains 15 residues. Germline lookup yields CDR1 SGHTA and CDR2 FQGNSA. CDR3: CASSLEGTGGEKLFF. The CDR3 nucleotides read TGTGCCAGCAGCTTAGAAGGGACAGGGGGTGAAAAACTGTTTTTT.

The table lists this clone with a few counts. The chain carries TRBV11-2 and TRBJ1-2; perhaps TRBD1 as D (5 bases). With 6 bases removed from V and 4 bases from J, the gap between germline ends came to 12 bases. The CDR3 extends over 13 amino acids. The germline V gene encodes CDR1 SGHAT and CDR2 FQNNGV. The CDR3 coding sequence is TGTGCCAGCAGGACCGGGGCGGCCTATGGCTACACCTTC. Protein product: CASRTGAAYGYTF.

This clone was observed a handful of times. The rearrangement links TRBV27 to TRBJ1-5, with 7 positions matching TRBD1. V dropped 5 bases and J dropped 7; count of bases not matched to a gene: 8. This CDR3 comprises 14 residues. The germline V gene has CDR1 MNHEY and CDR2 SMNVEV (reference sequence). In DNA form, the CDR3 reads TGTGCCAGCAGTGAAGGGGGCGCAGGGCAGCCCCAGCATTTT. It specifies CASSEGGAGQPQHF.

This clone showed up just a few times. The same CDR3 also results from other DNA sequences found in this sample. This rearrangement joins TRBV2 to TRBJ1-5; no reliable D call. With 1 base removed from V and 6 bases from J, the gap between germline ends came to 4 bases. The germline V gene has CDR1 SNHLY and CDR2 FYNNEI. This CDR3 region has 12 residues. The CDR3 sequence: CASSEGGQPQHF. CDR3 sequence (DNA): TGTGCCAGCAGTGAAGGAGGTCAGCCCCAGCATTTT.

The chain recombines TRBV18 with TRBJ1-5; 8 nucleotides align to TRBD1. The CDR3 is made up of 16 amino acids. V lost 3 bases, J lost 2 bases, and 6 bases stayed unmatched. Germline V lookup: CDR1 KGHSH, CDR2 LQKENI. CDR3 DNA: TGTGCCAGCTCACCGAGGTCGACAGGGGGCAATCAGCCCCAGCATTTT. It yields the protein CASSPRSTGGNQPQHF.

This clone was counted between two and nine times. J is TRBJ2-7 and V is TRBV6-6; D call uncertain. The CDR3 length is 11 residues. CDR1 MNHNY and CDR2 SVGAGI come from the germline V gene (reference sequence). Trimming shortened V by 2 bases and J by 2 bases, and 1 base separated the two germline ends. The chain's CDR3 is CASSYAYEQYF. CDR3 DNA sequence: TGTGCCAGCAGTTACGCCTACGAGCAGTACTTC.

The CDR3 here is CASSSFDRDNSPLHF. The DNA of the CDR3 is TGTGCCAGCAGCTCTTTCGACCGAGACAATTCACCCCTCCACTTT. The chain is built from TRBV9 and TRBJ1-6; D unresolved. Germline CDR1 reads SGDLS; CDR2 reads YYNGEE. V gave up 4 bases and J gave up 7 bases, with 15 bases separating them. CDR3 length equals 15 residues.

The table lists this clone with a few counts. CDR3 coding DNA: TGTGCCAGCGCCGGGACAGGGTACACCGGGGAGCTGTTTTTT. It translates to CASAGTGYTGELFF. This chain joins TRBV7-8 and TRBJ2-2; 9 bases map to TRBD1. V lost 8 bases, J lost 3 bases, and 4 bases stayed unmatched. The V gene's germline CDR1 is SGHVS and CDR2 FQNEAQ. CDR3 length: 14 amino acids.

This clone appeared a few times. This rearrangement joins TRBV29-1 to TRBJ2-1, with a weak D call TRBD2 (6 bases). The CDR3 totals 13 residues. The V end was cut by 5 bases, the J end by 4 bases, with 12 bases between. Germline values: CDR1 SQVTM, CDR2 ANQGSEA. CDR3 sequence reads: CSVTFGGYNEQFF. CDR3 nucleotides: TGCAGCGTTACCTTTGGGGGGTACAATGAGCAGTTCTTC.

V usage is TRBV7-9 and J usage is TRBJ1-1; TRBD1 matches 8 bases. Germline assignment: CDR1 SEHNR and CDR2 FQNEAQ (reference sequence). This CDR3 is 14 amino acids long. J was trimmed by 1 base and V by 5 bases; bases with no gene match: 3. Here the CDR3 reads CASSDRGPNTEAFF. The CDR3 nucleotides read TGTGCCAGCAGCGACAGGGGCCCGAACACTGAAGCTTTCTTT.